The TCR beta chain under discussion was sequenced for a study of PD-1 blockade in classical Hodgkin lymphoma. This CDR3 is 14 amino acids long. The germline CDR1 and CDR2 sequences are SQVTM and ANQGSEA. Deletions cut 3 bases from V and 5 bases from J, with 14 bases between. The data were produced by immunoSEQ multiplex PCR, yet TCRdb's version contains in-frame clones alone and is incomplete. The sample records around 30,000 clones, roughly 90% being singletons. This sample's time point: cycle 4 day 1 (C4D1), after 5 to 7 weeks of nivolumab. After autologous stem cell transplantation all patients relapsed, and prior brentuximab vedotin exposure differed between cohorts. Purification of CD4+ T cells from thawed PBMCs was performed via magnetic negative selection.

This TCR was sampled from a human donor with classical Hodgkin lymphoma. This chain joins TRBV29-1 and TRBJ2-4; unclear D gene. This sample comprised CD4+ T cells from blood, obtained before the fourth cycle of nivolumab. The CDR3: CSVESMGIQNIQYF. The CDR3, as DNA: TGCAGCGTTGAGTCTATGGGGATCCAAAACATTCAGTACTTC. Based on the CDR3 plus reference TRBV29-1 and TRBJ2-4, the full variable domain is SAVISQKPSRDICQRGTSLTIQCQVDSQVTMMFWYRQQPGQSLTLIATANQGSEATYESGFVIDKFPISRPNLTFSTLTVSNMSPEDSSIYLCSVESMGIQNIQYFGAGTRLSVL.